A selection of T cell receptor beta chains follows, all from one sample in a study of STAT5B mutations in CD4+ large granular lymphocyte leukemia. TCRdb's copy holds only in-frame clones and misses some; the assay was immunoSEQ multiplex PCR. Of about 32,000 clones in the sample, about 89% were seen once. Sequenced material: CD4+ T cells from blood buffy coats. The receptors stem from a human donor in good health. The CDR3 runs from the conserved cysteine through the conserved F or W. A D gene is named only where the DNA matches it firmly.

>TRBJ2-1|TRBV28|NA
TGTGCCAGCAGATTCTCTCAAGCGGGTGGGAGTGGGGGGCAGTTCTTC
CASRFSQAGGSGGQFF
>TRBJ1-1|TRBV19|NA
TGTGCCAGTAGTATAACGGGCATCAACACTGAAGCTTTCTTT
CASSITGINTEAFF
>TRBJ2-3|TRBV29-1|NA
TGCAGCGTTGTCCGTACAGATACGCAGTATTTT
CSVVRTDTQYF
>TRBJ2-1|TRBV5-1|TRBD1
TGCGCCAGCAGCCAACAGGGGGTTGCGGGTTACAATGAGCAGTTCTTC
CASSQQGVAGYNEQFF
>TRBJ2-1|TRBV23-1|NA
TGCGCCAGCAGTCATGGGAATGAGCAGTTCTTC
CASSHGNEQFF
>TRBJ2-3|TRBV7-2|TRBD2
TGTGCCAGCACCTATTTCCGGGGGGCAGATACGCAGTATTTT
CASTYFRGADTQYF
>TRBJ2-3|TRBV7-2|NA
TGTGCCAGCAGCATCCAGCAGGGAGAGACAGATACGCAGTATTTT
CASSIQQGETDTQYF
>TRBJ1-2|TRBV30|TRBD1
TGTGCCTGGAGACGACCGGGACAGGGTAATGGCTACACCTTC
CAWRRPGQGNGYTF
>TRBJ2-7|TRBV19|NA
TGTGCCAGTAGTATAAGAGGCGGGCCCTACGAGCAGTACTTC
CASSIRGGPYEQYF
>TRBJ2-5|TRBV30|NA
TGTGCCTGGAGTTTGGTTAGAGAGGCCCAGTACTTC
CAWSLVREAQYF
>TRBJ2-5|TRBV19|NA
TGTGCCAGTAGCACACCAAACAGGGGAGGGCAAGAGACCCAGTACTTC
CASSTPNRGGQETQYF
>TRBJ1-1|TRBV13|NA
TGTGCCAGCAGCCCTCGGGCAGGGGAAGCTTTCTTT
CASSPRAGEAFF
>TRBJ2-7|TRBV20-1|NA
TGCAGTGCTAGTCTGGACACCGAGCAGTACTTC
CSASLDTEQYF
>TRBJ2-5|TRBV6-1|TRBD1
TGTGCCAGCAGTGGCCGTCGTGGGGGTCGGGACAGGCAAGAGACCCAGTACTTC
CASSGRRGGRDRQETQYF
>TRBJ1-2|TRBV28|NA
TGTGCCAGCAGTTCAAACCCGGAGGGCAGGAACTATGGCTACACCTTC
CASSSNPEGRNYGYTF
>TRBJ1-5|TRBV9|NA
TGTGCCAGCAGCGTAGTGTCAAGGGGGAGGCAGCCCCAGCATTTT
CASSVVSRGRQPQHF